The T cell receptor beta chain under discussion was sequenced for a study of patients and donors after allogeneic stem cell transplantation. Each CDR3 protein gets one entry after TCRdb re-called the RT-PCR reads with MiXCR. The repertoire holds about 76,000 distinct CDR3 sequences, more than 20% seen once, with about 26% in the top ten. The CDR3 totals 16 residues. The V gene lost 7 bases and the J gene lost 0 bases, with 19 bases spanning the gap. The germline CDR1 and CDR2 sequences are MDHEN and SYDVKM. Sequenced sample: blood, either unsorted or a sorted T cell fraction (not recorded which). The sequence derives from a human donor who was either an allogeneic HSCT recipient or a stem cell or donor lymphocyte infusion donor (not recorded which). It is not recorded whose cells these are; they may come from a transplant donor. The rearrangement uses TRBV28 and TRBJ2-7; D perhaps matches TRBD1 (6 bases). The CDR3 DNA is TGTGCCAGCACCCCGGACAGCCCCTCGAGCTCCTACGAGCAGTACTTC. Translating gives CASTPDSPSSSYEQYF.